One and the same sample provided the 26 T cell receptor beta chains below, sequenced in a study of blood T cell repertoires in COVID-19. Clones were read by immunoSEQ multiplex PCR, and TCRdb kept only the in-frame ones, dropping some. The data contain 97,000 or so clones, around four fifths of them singletons. The sample comprised peripheral blood. These TCRs come from a man aged 55 to 69 with active or convalescent COVID-19.

The chain carries TRBV29-1 and TRBJ2-6, with D possibly TRBD2 on 5 matching bases. There are 20 residues in the CDR3. Germline assignment: CDR1 SQVTM and CDR2 ANQGSEA. Deletions cut 6 bases from V and 0 bases from J, with 27 bases between. The CDR3 region has the DNA TGCAGCGTAGAAAGAGGCTGGGAGTTCCACTCTCGCTCTGGGGCCAACGTCCTGACTTTC. Protein: CSVERGWEFHSRSGANVLTF.

CDR3 DNA sequence: TGTGCCAGCAGCGCGGACTCTGACAATGAGCAGTTCTTC. It codes for CASSADSDNEQFF. V is TRBV21-1 and J is TRBJ2-1; TRBD2, the table's D call, lacks a check against the DNA. TRBV21-1 counts as a pseudogene. The CDR3 spans 13 residues.

This rearrangement joins TRBV6-1 to TRBJ2-7; TRBD1 might be the D (5 bases). Trimming shortened V by 2 bases and J by 6 bases, and 14 bases separated the two germline ends. Germline assignment: CDR1 MNHNS and CDR2 SASEGT. This CDR3 region has 14 residues. CDR3: CASSETGRPGEQYV. As DNA, the CDR3 is TGTGCCAGCAGTGAAACAGGACGTCCTGGCGAGCAGTACGTC.

This chain uses TRBV6-5 with TRBJ1-1; D is unclear. Germline V gene lookup returns CDR1 MNHEY and CDR2 SVGAGI. Trimming stripped 7 bases from V and 0 bases from J, with 15 bases between. CDR3 length: 15 amino acids. For the CDR3, the DNA is TGTGCCAGCACTTTGATGGGAGTTATGAACACTGAAGCTTTCTTT. Translating gives CASTLMGVMNTEAFF.

This chain joins TRBV18 and TRBJ2-4, with 7 bases lining up with TRBD2. The CDR3 runs to 15 residues. After removal of 4 bases from V and 6 bases from J, the junction contained 9 bases not matched to a gene. Per the germline V gene, CDR1 is KGHSH and CDR2 is LQKENI. The CDR3 nucleotides are TGTGCCAGCTCACGTAATTCGGGGGGTATAAACATTCAGTACTTC. This translates into CASSRNSGGINIQYF. Drawing the rest from reference TRBV18 and TRBJ2-4, the complete variable domain is NAGVMQNPRHLVRRRGQEARLRCSPMKGHSHVYWYRQLPEEGLKFMVYLQKENIIDESGMPKERFSAEFPKEGPSILRIQQVVRGDSAAYFCASSRNSGGINIQYFGAGTRLSVL.

The chain combines TRBV7-2 with TRBJ1-2; weak D call: TRBD1 (5 bases). The V end lost 6 bases, the J end lost 3 bases, and 8 bases lay between the germline ends. This CDR3 region has 12 residues. Germline V gene sequence: CDR1 SGHTA, CDR2 FQGNSA. This CDR3 reads CASRRGYYGYTF. The CDR3 DNA sequence: TGTGCCAGCAGACGGGGGTACTATGGCTACACCTTC. The complete variable domain, with remaining parts taken from reference TRBV7-2 and TRBJ1-2, reads GAGVSQSPSNKVTEKGKDVELRCDPISGHTALYWYRQSLGQGLEFLIYFQGNSAPDKSGLPSDRFSAERTGGSVSTLTIQRTQQEDSAVYLCASRRGYYGYTFGSGTRLTVV.

This chain connects TRBV10-2 to TRBJ2-5, with 10 bases that match TRBD1. Germline lookup yields CDR1 WSHSY and CDR2 SAAADI. CDR3 length: 17 residues. The V segment lost 7 bases and the J segment 4 bases; nucleotides outside the gene matches: 15. Here the CDR3 DNA reads TGCGCCAGCAAAGCCGGGACAGGGGTTCCCCAAGGAGAGACCCAGTACTTC. This translates into CASKAGTGVPQGETQYF.

This chain joins TRBV5-1 and TRBJ1-1; 8 bases line up with TRBD1. The germline CDR1 and CDR2 sequences are SGHRS and YFSETQ. This CDR3 contains 18 residues. V gave up 4 bases and J gave up 0 bases; unmatched junction bases: 14. The CDR3 region has the DNA TGCGCCAGCAGCAGAGGACAGGGACCCTTAATGGTGAACACTGAAGCTTTCTTT. Protein: CASSRGQGPLMVNTEAFF.

The J gene is TRBJ2-2, the V gene TRBV19; 8 bases agree with TRBD2. The CDR3 length is 15 residues. The germline gives CDR1 LNHDA, CDR2 SQIVND (reference sequence). The junction had 4 bases not matched to a gene; V was cut back by 6 bases and J by 1 base. CDR3 sequence reads: CASSRLAQNTGELFF. CDR3 bases: TGTGCCAGTAGCCGACTAGCGCAGAACACCGGGGAGCTGTTTTTT. Supplemented by reference TRBV19 and TRBJ2-2, the full variable domain reads DGGITQSPKYLFRKEGQNVTLSCEQNLNHDAMYWYRQDPGQGLRLIYYSQIVNDFQKGDIAEGYSVSREKKESFPLTVTSAQKNPTAFYLCASSRLAQNTGELFFGEGSRLTVL.

This clone showed up just a few times. CDR3 in DNA: TGTGCCAGCAGCGTCGGGACGGGACAGGGTAGGAGCAATGAGCAGTTCTTC. Translated, it gives CASSVGTGQGRSNEQFF. The chain couples TRBV9 to TRBJ2-1; TRBD1 matches 9 bases. This CDR3 region has 17 residues. V trimming: 2 bases; J trimming: 6 bases; junction bases outside the gene matches: 12. Per germline, CDR1 SGDLS and CDR2 YYNGEE.

J is TRBJ2-3 and V is TRBV11-2, with 10 bases fitting TRBD2. With 5 bases clipped from V and 3 bases from J, the junction kept 11 bases outside the gene matches. The CDR3 runs 17 residues. Germline lookup yields CDR1 SGHAT and CDR2 FQNNGV. The CDR3 loop reads CASSAWTSGVWTDTQYF. CDR3 nucleotide sequence: TGTGCCAGCAGCGCCTGGACTAGCGGCGTTTGGACAGATACGCAGTATTTT.

This rearrangement joins TRBV4-1 to TRBJ2-5, with D maybe TRBD2 (6 bases). The CDR3 covers 18 residues. CDR1 is MGHRA, CDR2 YSYEKL, per germline. This CDR3 reads CPTRRLPRVGGGQETQYF. CDR3 nucleotides: TGCCCCACCCGCCGCCTCCCCCGGGTCGGGGGTGGGCAAGAGACCCAGTACTTC.

This clone was counted between two and nine times. V is TRBV5-1 and J is TRBJ1-3; 9 bases agree with TRBD1. The CDR3 totals 15 residues. CDR1 and CDR2 (germline): SGHRS, YFSETQ. Trimming cost V 7 bases and J 2 bases; bases outside gene matches: 7. CDR3 DNA: TGCGCCAGCCGAGGACAGGGGCTGGCTGGAAACACCATATATTTT. Residues: CASRGQGLAGNTIYF.

This clone was observed a handful of times. The rearrangement uses TRBV14 and TRBJ2-1; 9 bases align to TRBD2. The trim removed 4 bases at V and 2 bases at J, leaving 9 bases unmatched. The CDR3 sequence is 17 residues long. Germline V lookup: CDR1 SGHDN, CDR2 FVKESK. DNA of the CDR3: TGTGCCAGCAGCCCTCGGGGCGGGAGGGACCCCTACAATGAGCAGTTCTTC. Translating gives CASSPRGGRDPYNEQFF.

The rearrangement joins TRBV5-1 to TRBJ2-5; a weak D match, TRBD1 (6 bases). CDR3 size: 15 residues. Trimming removed 2 bases from V and 2 bases from J, with 13 bases in between. CDR1 is SGHRS and CDR2 is YFSETQ in the germline V gene. The CDR3: CASSFRGVGQETQYF. Written as DNA, the CDR3 is TGCGCCAGCAGCTTCAGGGGTGTGGGGCAAGAGACCCAGTACTTC. The entire variable domain, with the rest obtained from reference TRBV5-1 and TRBJ2-5, is as follows: KAGVTQTPRYLIKTRGQQVTLSCSPISGHRSVSWYQQTPGQGLQFLFEYFSETQRNKGNFPGRFSGRQFSNSRSEMNVSTLELGDSALYLCASSFRGVGQETQYFGPGTRLLVL.

The chain recombines TRBV9 with TRBJ1-2; perhaps TRBD1 as D (6 bases). CDR3 length equals 15 residues. Trimming took off 4 bases at V and 3 bases at J, with 16 bases between the two ends. Looked up from germline, CDR1 is SGDLS and CDR2 is YYNGEE. The CDR3 DNA follows: TGTGCCAGCAGCATAACAGGGTCCTCGGACTATGGCTACACCTTC. Translation: CASSITGSSDYGYTF.

This clone was seen just once. The genes are TRBV7-9 and TRBJ1-2, with D perhaps TRBD1 (6 bases). The V and J ends lost 3 bases and 4 bases respectively, with 15 bases between them. CDR3 length: 15 residues. Germline V gives CDR1 SEHNR, CDR2 FQNEAQ (reference sequence). CDR3: CASSLDQGMGYGYTF. In nucleotides, the CDR3 is TGTGCCAGCAGCTTGGATCAGGGGATGGGCTATGGCTACACCTTC.

V gene TRBV30 combines with J gene TRBJ1-1; the D gene is possibly TRBD1 (6 bases). CDR1 is GTSNPN and CDR2 is SVGIG in the germline V gene (reference sequence). The CDR3 runs to 13 residues. The V and J ends lost 4 bases and 0 bases respectively, with 9 bases between them. CDR3 loop: CAWTWGLNTEAFF. CDR3 DNA: TGTGCCTGGACTTGGGGGCTGAACACTGAAGCTTTCTTT.

The chain is built from TRBV5-1 and TRBJ1-1; no clear D. The germline V gene has CDR1 SGHRS and CDR2 YFSETQ. The CDR3 runs 14 residues. The germline V and J ends were trimmed by 4 bases and 0 bases, with 10 bases remaining between them. In DNA, the CDR3 is TGCGCCAGCAGCGCCCCGGGTATGAACACTGAAGCTTTCTTT. It translates to CASSAPGMNTEAFF. The full variable domain, rest sourced from reference TRBV5-1 and TRBJ1-1, is KAGVTQTPRYLIKTRGQQVTLSCSPISGHRSVSWYQQTPGQGLQFLFEYFSETQRNKGNFPGRFSGRQFSNSRSEMNVSTLELGDSALYLCASSAPGMNTEAFFGQGTRLTVV.

The chain is built from TRBV28 and TRBJ1-5, with a tentative D call TRBD1 (5 bases). CDR3 length equals 13 residues. Germline CDR1 is MDHEN and CDR2 is SYDVKM. V was shortened by 11 bases and J by 2 bases, with 13 bases between the two germline ends. DNA of the CDR3: TGTGCCGGGGGAGGGAGGGGCAATCAGCCCCAGCATTTT. It encodes CAGGGRGNQPQHF.

The chain combines TRBV18 with TRBJ2-1; 8 bases align to TRBD1. The CDR3 loop spans 17 amino acids. The ends lost 1 base at V and 7 bases at J; junction bases unmatched: 12. CDR1 and CDR2 (germline): KGHSH, LQKENI. The DNA for the CDR3 is TGTGCCAGCTCACCACTCTACGCAGGGGGCGATTCGAATGAGCAGTTCTTC. The encoded protein is CASSPLYAGGDSNEQFF.

The gene calls are TRBV7-9 and TRBJ2-7; 9 bases map to TRBD2. V lost 7 bases and J lost 4; bases outside the gene matches: 8. The CDR3 has 14 residues. From germline, CDR1 is SEHNR and CDR2 FQNEAQ (reference sequence). The CDR3 sequence: CASNRAGGKYEQYF. The CDR3 DNA reads TGTGCCAGCAACCGAGCGGGAGGAAAGTACGAGCAGTACTTC.

This clone was counted a few times. The chain is built from TRBV19 and TRBJ1-1, with D possibly matching TRBD1 (5 bases). Trimming removed 7 bases at V and 0 bases at J, with 15 bases between. CDR3 length: 15 amino acids. CDR1 LNHDA and CDR2 SQIVND come from the germline V gene (reference sequence). DNA for the CDR3: TGTGCCAGTATACCCTCAGGGCTTATGAACACTGAAGCTTTCTTT. It is translated as CASIPSGLMNTEAFF.

This clone has just one count. The rearrangement uses TRBV5-1 and TRBJ1-2; D unresolved. V lost 0 bases to trimming and J lost 2 bases, with 5 bases between them. The CDR3 loop spans 13 amino acids. The germline V gene encodes CDR1 SGHRS and CDR2 YFSETQ. CDR3 coding DNA: TGCGCCAGCAGCTTGGAGAGAAACTATGGCTACACCTTC. Translating gives CASSLERNYGYTF.

The J gene is TRBJ1-5, the V gene TRBV18; the match to TRBD1 covers 7 bases. The CDR3 is 14 amino acids. The junction had 4 bases not matched to a gene; V was cut back by 5 bases and J by 3 bases. Per germline, CDR1 KGHSH and CDR2 LQKENI. In nucleotides, the CDR3 is TGTGCCAGCTCATCAGGACAGGTCAATCAGCCCCAGCATTTT. This translates into CASSSGQVNQPQHF.

The chain employs TRBV9 and TRBJ2-1; TRBD2 matches 9 bases. V shed 0 bases, J shed 8 bases, and the junction held 6 bases outside the gene matches. CDR1 and CDR2 from the germline V gene are SGDLS and YYNGEE. The CDR3 consists of 15 residues. The CDR3 DNA reads as TGTGCCAGCAGCGTAGGCGCTCTAGCGGGATATGAGCAGTTCTTC. This gives the protein CASSVGALAGYEQFF. The variable domain in full, completed from reference TRBV9 and TRBJ2-1, reads DSGVTQTPKHLITATGQRVTLRCSPRSGDLSVYWYQQSLDQGLQFLIQYYNGEERAKGNILERFSAQQFPDLHSELNLSSLELGDSALYFCASSVGALAGYEQFFGPGTRLTVL.